The 30 T cell receptor beta chains below all came from one sample that was sequenced in a study of T cell repertoires in cytomegalovirus infection. These receptors' antigens are unknown. One entry per CDR3 protein results from TCRdb running MiXCR on the reads. Of roughly 700,000 distinct CDR3 sequences in the sample, roughly 33% are singletons; the top ten hold approximately 18%. Here the sequenced sample was cultured PBMCs, taken from culture after CMV antigen stimulation. These receptors were taken from a human donor in good health (CMV status not recorded). Some clones in this sample may be carry-over from other donors' samples.

Here the CDR3 DNA reads TGTGCCAGCAGTTACTCGGGAGTTCGGAATCAGCCCCAGCATTTT. This encodes CASSYSGVRNQPQHF. The chain employs TRBV6-6 and TRBJ1-5; D remains unclear. V was clipped by 0 bases and J by 4 bases, with 10 bases between them. Germline CDR1 is MNHNY and CDR2 is SVGAGI (reference sequence). The CDR3 loop spans 15 amino acids.

This clonotype came up once. The chain uses TRBV7-9 and TRBJ2-1; D call uncertain. The V and J ends lost 0 bases and 10 bases respectively, with 7 bases between them. Germline V gene sequence: CDR1 SEHNR, CDR2 FQNEAQ (reference sequence). The CDR3 runs 12 residues. The CDR3 sequence: CASSLADREQFF. The CDR3 region has the DNA TGTGCCAGCAGCTTAGCAGACCGAGAGCAGTTCTTC.

This clonotype was observed a few times. The chain carries TRBV5-4 and TRBJ1-3, with D unclear. CDR1 and CDR2 from the germline V gene are SGHNT and YYREEE (reference sequence). CDR3 length: 13 amino acids. V was cut by 1 base and J by 4 bases, with 6 bases left in between. The CDR3 sequence is CASSLSVGNTIYF. The CDR3 nucleotides read TGTGCCAGCAGCTTGAGTGTGGGAAACACCATATATTTT.

V gene TRBV10-3 combines with J gene TRBJ2-5, with TRBD2 identical over 12 bases. J lost 2 bases, V lost 4 bases, and 2 bases had no gene match. The CDR3 sequence is 15 residues long. CDR1 is ENHRY and CDR2 is SYGVKD in the germline V gene. CDR3 amino acids: CAISGGTSGQETQYF. The CDR3 DNA reads as TGTGCCATCAGTGGCGGGACTAGCGGGCAAGAGACCCAGTACTTC.

This clonotype has only a few counts. The rearrangement joins TRBV9 to TRBJ1-3, with TRBD1 identical over 9 bases. The trim removed 3 bases at V and 1 base at J, leaving 17 bases unmatched. This CDR3 contains 20 residues. Germline V gives CDR1 SGDLS, CDR2 YYNGEE. DNA of the CDR3: TGTGCCAGCAGCGACGACAGGGGGAGAGGTGAAGTGGGTTCTGGAAACACCATATATTTT. As protein: CASSDDRGRGEVGSGNTIYF.

This clonotype was seen only once. V gene TRBV10-3 combines with J gene TRBJ1-5; the D is unclear. Trimming cost V 3 bases and J 7 bases, with 7 bases left between them. The V gene's germline CDR1 is ENHRY and CDR2 SYGVKD. The CDR3 loop spans 12 amino acids. CDR3 bases: TGTGCCATCAGTGATTTTGGCCAGCCCCAGCATTTT. This encodes CAISDFGQPQHF.

This clonotype was detected ten times or more. The chain employs TRBV7-2 and TRBJ2-1; D is unclear. CDR1 and CDR2 from the germline V gene are SGHTA and FQGNSA. The germline V and J ends were trimmed by 5 bases and 5 bases, with 13 bases remaining between them. The CDR3 length is 14 residues. CDR3 loop: CASSPSRRNNEQFF. The CDR3 DNA reads TGTGCCAGCAGCCCCTCCCGGCGAAACAATGAGCAGTTCTTC.

This clonotype turned up a few times. The chain links TRBV20-1 to TRBJ1-2; D gene unclear. V dropped 3 bases and J dropped 5 bases, with 22 bases sitting between them. Germline-derived CDR1 and CDR2 are DFQATT and SNEGSKA (reference sequence). The CDR3 is 16 amino acids. CDR3 in DNA: TGCAGTGCTAGTATTGCGGCGGGAGCTGAATGGTATGGCTACACCTTC. Translated: CSASIAAGAEWYGYTF.

Many counts were recorded for this clonotype. The chain links TRBV7-8 to TRBJ2-1; the D gene is possibly TRBD1 (5 bases). Germline loops: CDR1 SGHVS, CDR2 FQNEAQ. This CDR3 is built from 15 residues. V was shortened by 3 bases and J by 0 bases, with 9 bases between the two germline ends. The CDR3 is CASSLRQGSYNEQFF. CDR3 nucleotide sequence: TGTGCCAGCAGCTTGCGGCAGGGCTCCTACAATGAGCAGTTCTTC.

This chain links TRBV7-4 with TRBJ2-7; TRBD2 matches at 12 bases. Germline CDR1 and CDR2: SGHVT and SQSDAQ. The CDR3 consists of 15 residues. V gave up 4 bases and J gave up 10 bases; unmatched junction bases: 11. The CDR3 region has the DNA TGTGCCAGCAGCTCTAATAAAGGACTAGCGGGGTATCAGTACTTC. Protein: CASSSNKGLAGYQYF.

This clonotype was counted a few times. J is TRBJ2-3 and V is TRBV14; D gene uncertain. Trimming removed 7 bases from V and 5 bases from J, with 13 bases in between. CDR1 SGHDN and CDR2 FVKESK come from the germline V gene. This CDR3 contains 13 residues. The CDR3 DNA reads TGTGCCAGCACTACTATGCGGAGAGATACGCAGTATTTT. Its translation is CASTTMRRDTQYF.

V and J are TRBV5-5 and TRBJ1-2; perhaps TRBD1 as D (5 bases). V dropped 0 bases and J dropped 0 bases, with 12 bases sitting between them. Germline CDR1 and CDR2: SGHKS and YYEKEE (reference sequence). The CDR3 has 16 residues. The CDR3 nucleotides are TGTGCCAGCAGCTTGGCGGTGAGGGGCTCTAACTATGGCTACACCTTC. Amino acid sequence: CASSLAVRGSNYGYTF.

As concerns this clonotype: A much larger clonotype is one base distant, so this may be a read error. Here the CDR3 reads CASLIGEKLCF. Written as DNA, the CDR3 is TGTGCCAGCCTCATAGGCGAAAAACTGTGTTTT. The V and J genes are TRBV6-1 and TRBJ1-4, with D hard to call. The CDR3 contains 11 residues. From germline, CDR1 is MNHNS and CDR2 SASEGT.

In this sample, this clonotype turned up a few times. The rearrangement links TRBV7-8 to TRBJ2-3, with 9 positions matching TRBD1. The V and J ends lost 5 bases and 8 bases, in that order; junction bases with no gene match: 11. Germline CDR1 reads SGHVS; CDR2 reads FQNEAQ. The CDR3 covers 15 residues. The DNA for the CDR3 is TGTGCCAGCAGCGCAGGGACAGGGAGGTTGGTTACGCAGTATTTT. Its protein product is CASSAGTGRLVTQYF.

Only a few counts were recorded for this clonotype. V gene TRBV4-1 combines with J gene TRBJ2-3; 15 bases match TRBD2. The CDR3 consists of 17 residues. Germline lookup yields CDR1 MGHRA and CDR2 YSYEKL. V gave up 4 bases and J gave up 4 bases; unmatched junction bases: 6. This CDR3 is CASSPPGLAGGADTQYF. Written as DNA, the CDR3 is TGCGCCAGCAGCCCGCCGGGACTAGCGGGGGGCGCAGATACGCAGTATTTT.

The chain uses TRBV27 and TRBJ2-7; D unresolved. CDR3 length equals 13 residues. The germline gives CDR1 MNHEY, CDR2 SMNVEV (reference sequence). V was clipped by 6 bases and J by 0 bases, with 9 bases between them. CDR3: CASSPFDSYEQYF. CDR3 DNA: TGTGCCAGCAGCCCCTTTGACTCCTACGAGCAGTACTTC.

This clonotype turned up a few times. The chain combines TRBV4-3 with TRBJ1-2, with TRBD1 matching 7 bases. The CDR3 spans 15 residues. Losses at the gene ends were 0 bases for V and 8 bases for J; bases not matched to a gene: 9. Per the germline V gene, CDR1 is LGHNA and CDR2 is YSLEER. The CDR3 spells CASSQDPGTASGYTF. In DNA, the CDR3 is TGCGCCAGCAGCCAAGATCCTGGGACAGCGAGCGGCTACACCTTC.

This clonotype was picked up a small number of times. The V and J genes are TRBV19 and TRBJ2-1; 10 bases are a match to TRBD2. V shed 9 bases and J 5 bases; nucleotides not matched to a gene: 10. Germline V gives CDR1 LNHDA, CDR2 SQIVND (reference sequence). This CDR3 is built from 15 residues. CDR3 bases: TGTGCCAGCCTACAGGGGACTAGCGAACACAATGAGCAGTTCTTC. Its protein product is CASLQGTSEHNEQFF.

This clonotype was observed a few times. J is TRBJ1-1 and V is TRBV19; D ambiguous. V lost 5 bases and J 3 bases, leaving 10 bases between the germline ends. Per germline, CDR1 LNHDA and CDR2 SQIVND (reference sequence). The CDR3 runs to 13 residues. Here the CDR3 reads CASSLGLYTEAFF. CDR3 nucleotide sequence: TGTGCCAGTAGTCTAGGACTGTACACTGAAGCTTTCTTT.

The chain uses TRBV27 and TRBJ1-1; 7 bases match TRBD1. V gave up 5 bases and J gave up 3 bases; unmatched junction bases: 15. The CDR3 consists of 17 residues. Germline CDR1 and CDR2: MNHEY and SMNVEV (reference sequence). The CDR3 nucleotides read TGTGCCAGCAGTCCCCTTTGGGACAGAAAAACTTACACTGAAGCTTTCTTT. Encoded protein: CASSPLWDRKTYTEAFF.

In this sample, this clonotype turned up a few times. A much larger clone is a single base away; this may be a read error. The chain recombines TRBV3-1 with TRBJ2-7; no reliable D call. The CDR3 covers 11 residues. CDR1 is LGHDT, CDR2 YNNKEL, per germline (reference sequence). Trimming removed 4 bases from V and 2 bases from J, with 3 bases in between. The CDR3 nucleotides are TGTGCCAGCAGCCCTCCCTACGAGCAGTACTTC. It encodes CASSPPYEQYF.

This sequence joins TRBV30 and TRBJ2-3, with D unclear. Germline V gene data show CDR1 as GTSNPN and CDR2 as SVGIG (reference sequence). Trimming took 6 bases from V and 1 from J, leaving 8 bases between them. This CDR3 region has 12 residues. The CDR3 region is CACLSRTDTQYF. The CDR3, as DNA: TGTGCCTGCTTGAGCCGCACAGATACGCAGTATTTT.

J is TRBJ2-2 and V is TRBV5-1; TRBD2 agrees at 9 bases. Germline V gene sequence: CDR1 SGHRS, CDR2 YFSETQ. The junction had 10 bases not matched to a gene; V was cut back by 0 bases and J by 7 bases. This CDR3 is 17 amino acids long. The CDR3: CASSLAVSGGPHGELFF. As DNA, the CDR3 is TGCGCCAGCAGCTTGGCCGTGAGCGGGGGGCCTCACGGGGAGCTGTTTTTT.

The chain combines TRBV19 with TRBJ2-3; 7 bases fit TRBD1. The CDR3 totals 14 residues. Per the germline V gene, CDR1 is LNHDA and CDR2 is SQIVND (reference sequence). Germline trimming cut 9 bases from V and 5 bases from J; bases unmatched to any gene: 11. CDR3 protein: CASSGQTTLDTQYF. The CDR3 bases are TGTGCCAGCTCGGGACAGACTACCCTAGATACGCAGTATTTT.

The V gene is TRBV24-1, the J gene TRBJ2-1; 10 nucleotides agree with TRBD2. CDR1 is KGHDR, CDR2 SFDVKD, per germline. Germline trimming cut 2 bases from V and 6 bases from J; bases unmatched to any gene: 9. This CDR3 region has 17 residues. CDR3 bases: TGTGCCACCAGTGATTCGAGGGCTAGCGGGAGCAGCAATGAGCAGTTCTTC. The encoded protein is CATSDSRASGSSNEQFF.

This clonotype was recorded only once. An end of the junction does not agree with germline; a read error may underlie this. The chain combines TRBV7-2 with TRBJ2-5; 9 bases match TRBD1. In germline, CDR1 is SGHTA, CDR2 FQGNSA. This CDR3 spans 16 amino acids. CDR3 coding DNA: TGTGCCAGCAGCCTGGGACAGGGCTTTGTTAGAGAGACACAGGACTTC. As protein: CASSLGQGFVRETQDF.

This chain joins TRBV6-6 and TRBJ2-3, with 7 nucleotides matching TRBD1. CDR3 length: 16 residues. Germline CDR1 is MNHNY and CDR2 is SVGAGI (reference sequence). V gave up 4 bases and J gave up 2 bases; unmatched junction bases: 9. This CDR3 reads CASSFWGRGITDTQYF. The CDR3 coding sequence is TGTGCCAGCAGTTTTTGGGGCAGGGGGATCACAGATACGCAGTATTTT.

This clonotype was recorded a few times. The V call is TRBV6-1, the J call TRBJ2-7; the D gene is possibly TRBD1 (5 bases). V dropped 1 base and J dropped 3 bases, with 10 bases sitting between them. Germline V lookup: CDR1 MNHNS, CDR2 SASEGT. This CDR3 comprises 14 residues. This CDR3 reads CASSEGWGGYEQYF. The CDR3 DNA sequence: TGTGCCAGCAGTGAAGGGTGGGGCGGCTACGAGCAGTACTTC.

This clonotype was detected only a few times. The V and J genes are TRBV6-1 and TRBJ2-7; D uncertain. V lost 4 bases and J 2 bases, leaving 9 bases between the germline ends. This CDR3 is built from 13 residues. Per the germline V gene, CDR1 is MNHNS and CDR2 is SASEGT. DNA for the CDR3: TGTGCCAGCAGTGGGCCGCCCGCCTACGAGCAGTACTTC. Its translation: CASSGPPAYEQYF.

In this sample, this clonotype turned up once. The V call is TRBV6-6, the J call TRBJ2-3; no clear D. This CDR3 region has 15 residues. V lost 2 bases and J lost 0, with 9 bases in between. The germline CDR1 and CDR2 sequences are MNHNY and SVGAGI (reference sequence). CDR3 nucleotide sequence: TGTGCCAGCAGTTACGGACGGCCTAGCACAGATACGCAGTATTTT. Residues: CASSYGRPSTDTQYF.